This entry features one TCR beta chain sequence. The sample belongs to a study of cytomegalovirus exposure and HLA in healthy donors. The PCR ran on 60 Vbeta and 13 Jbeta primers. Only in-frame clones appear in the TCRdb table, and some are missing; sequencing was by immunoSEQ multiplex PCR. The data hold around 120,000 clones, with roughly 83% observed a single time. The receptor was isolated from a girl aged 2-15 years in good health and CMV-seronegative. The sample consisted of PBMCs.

CDR3 nucleotides: TGCGCCAGCAGCCAGAGCCGGGGTAGGCCCCAGCATTTT. Translating it yields CASSQSRGRPQHF. The V call is TRBV4-3, the J call TRBJ1-5; D not certain. Germline assignment: CDR1 LGHNA and CDR2 YSLEER. The V end was cut by 3 bases, the J end by 9 bases, with 12 bases between. The CDR3 is 13 residues long.